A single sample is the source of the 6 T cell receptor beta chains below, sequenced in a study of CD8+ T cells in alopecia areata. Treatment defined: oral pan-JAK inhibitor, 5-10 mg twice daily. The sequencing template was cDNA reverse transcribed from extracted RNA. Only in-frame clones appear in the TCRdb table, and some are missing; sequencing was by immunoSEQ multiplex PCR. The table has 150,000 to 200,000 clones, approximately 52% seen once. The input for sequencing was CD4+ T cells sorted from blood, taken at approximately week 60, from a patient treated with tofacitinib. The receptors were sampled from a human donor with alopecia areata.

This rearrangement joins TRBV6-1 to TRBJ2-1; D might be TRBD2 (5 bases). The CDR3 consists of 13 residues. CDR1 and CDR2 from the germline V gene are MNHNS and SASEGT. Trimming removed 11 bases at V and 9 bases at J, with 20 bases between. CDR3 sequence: CALIRDETSEQFF. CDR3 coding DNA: TGTGCCTTAATCCGGGATGAAACTTCTGAGCAGTTCTTC.

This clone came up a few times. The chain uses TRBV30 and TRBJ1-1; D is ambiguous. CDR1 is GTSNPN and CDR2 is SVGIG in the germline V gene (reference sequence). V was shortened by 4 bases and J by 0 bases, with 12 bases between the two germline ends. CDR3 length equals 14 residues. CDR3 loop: CAWMTSPMNTEAFF. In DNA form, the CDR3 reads TGTGCCTGGATGACGAGCCCAATGAACACTGAAGCTTTCTTT.

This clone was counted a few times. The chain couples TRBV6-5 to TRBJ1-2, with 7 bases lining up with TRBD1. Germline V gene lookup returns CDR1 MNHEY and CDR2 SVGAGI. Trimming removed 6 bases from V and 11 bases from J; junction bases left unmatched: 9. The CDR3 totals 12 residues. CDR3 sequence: CASSLAGTVYTF. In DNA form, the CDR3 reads TGTGCCAGCAGCCTAGCCGGGACAGTGTACACCTTC.

The CDR3 DNA follows: TGTGCCAGCAGTGCACAGAACGGGGAGCTGTTTTTT. Its protein product is CASSAQNGELFF. J is TRBJ2-2 and V is TRBV2; D gene uncertain. Trimming took off 4 bases at V and 7 bases at J, with 7 bases between the two ends. Germline V CDR1 and CDR2: SNHLY, FYNNEI. CDR3 length equals 12 residues.

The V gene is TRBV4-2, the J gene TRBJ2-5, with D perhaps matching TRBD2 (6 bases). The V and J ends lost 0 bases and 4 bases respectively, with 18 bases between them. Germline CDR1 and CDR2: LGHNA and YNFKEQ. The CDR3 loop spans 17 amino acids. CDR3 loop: CASSQEGLTSPRETQYF. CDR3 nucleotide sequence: TGTGCCAGCAGCCAAGAGGGACTTACTAGTCCACGAGAGACCCAGTACTTC.

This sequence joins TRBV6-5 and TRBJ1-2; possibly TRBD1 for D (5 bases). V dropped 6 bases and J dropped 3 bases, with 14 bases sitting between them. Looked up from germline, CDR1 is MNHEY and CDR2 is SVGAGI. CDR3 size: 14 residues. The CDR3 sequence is CASRAGWDHYGYTF. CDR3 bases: TGTGCCAGCAGGGCCGGTTGGGACCACTATGGCTACACCTTC.